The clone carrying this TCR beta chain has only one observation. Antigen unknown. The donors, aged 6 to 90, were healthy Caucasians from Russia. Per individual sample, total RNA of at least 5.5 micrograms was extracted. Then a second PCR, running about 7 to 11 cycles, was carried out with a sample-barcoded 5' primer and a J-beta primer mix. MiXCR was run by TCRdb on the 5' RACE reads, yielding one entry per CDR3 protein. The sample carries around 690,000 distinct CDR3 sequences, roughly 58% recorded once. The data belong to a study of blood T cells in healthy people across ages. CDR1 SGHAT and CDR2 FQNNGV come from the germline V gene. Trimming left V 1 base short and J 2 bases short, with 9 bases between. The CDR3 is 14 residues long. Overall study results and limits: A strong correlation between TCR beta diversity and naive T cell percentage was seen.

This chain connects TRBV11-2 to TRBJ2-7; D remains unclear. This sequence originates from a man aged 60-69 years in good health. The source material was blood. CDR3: CASSLVGITYEQYF. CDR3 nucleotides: TGTGCCAGCAGCTTAGTTGGGATAACCTACGAGCAGTACTTC.